This T cell receptor (beta chain) comes out of a study of blood T cell repertoires in COVID-19. The germline CDR1 and CDR2 sequences are MDHEN and SYDVKM. The CDR3 contains 15 residues. With V trimmed by 5 bases and J by 7 bases, 6 bases remained unmatched. The data were produced by immunoSEQ multiplex PCR, yet TCRdb's version contains in-frame clones alone and is incomplete. The sample records about 180,000 clones, roughly 86% being singletons. The sample comprised PBMCs or T cells enriched from blood (not recorded which). V gene TRBV28 combines with J gene TRBJ2-1, with 12 bases lining up with TRBD2. This clonotype originated in a woman aged 25 to 45 who had recovered from COVID-19. The CDR3 region has the DNA TGTGCCAGCAGTCATAGACTAGCGGGAGTGAATGAGCAGTTCTTC. Protein product: CASSHRLAGVNEQFF.